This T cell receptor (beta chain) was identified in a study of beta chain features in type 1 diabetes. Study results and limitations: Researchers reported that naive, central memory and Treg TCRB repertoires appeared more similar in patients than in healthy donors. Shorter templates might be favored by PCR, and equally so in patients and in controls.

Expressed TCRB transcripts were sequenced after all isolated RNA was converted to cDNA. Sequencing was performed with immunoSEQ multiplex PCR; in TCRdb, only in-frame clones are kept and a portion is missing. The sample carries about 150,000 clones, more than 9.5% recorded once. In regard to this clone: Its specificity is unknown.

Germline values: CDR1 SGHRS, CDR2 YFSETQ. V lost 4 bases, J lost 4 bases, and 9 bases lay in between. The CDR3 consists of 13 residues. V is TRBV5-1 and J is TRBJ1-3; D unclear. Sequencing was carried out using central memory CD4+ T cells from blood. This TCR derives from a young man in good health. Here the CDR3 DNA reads TGCGCCAGCAGCCCGTCCTCCGGAAACACCATATATTTT. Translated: CASSPSSGNTIYF.